This TCR beta chain was sequenced during a study of tumor-infiltrating lymphocytes in localized non-small cell lung cancer. Across the study: From each patient, both tumor and uninvolved lung, non-adjacent to tumor, were sampled. Study-wide findings and caveats: No link was found between tumor T-cell fraction and recurrence-free survival. Only some patients had TCR sequencing, depending on available tissue. TCRbeta sequencing showed higher T cell infiltration in tumors than uninvolved lung.

Profiled with immunoSEQ multiplex PCR; TCRdb holds only in-frame clones, not every one. The sample yields approximately 16,000 clones, 45% to 50% seen once. Remarks on this clone: Its antigen remains unidentified.

The length of the CDR3 is 14 residues. V lost 2 bases to trimming and J lost 6 bases, with 8 bases between them. Looked up from germline, CDR1 is MNHEY and CDR2 is SVGAGI. The receptor's source is a human donor with non-small cell lung cancer. The sequencing sample was made of lung tumor tissue. This chain uses TRBV6-5 with TRBJ1-6; D unresolved. In nucleotides, the CDR3 is TGTGCCAGCAGTTACGCTGGCACTAATTCACCCCTCCACTTT. It translates to CASSYAGTNSPLHF.